This passage covers 27 T cell receptor beta chains from one sample sequenced in a study of chemoradiotherapy in HPV16-positive cancers. Assay used: immunoSEQ multiplex PCR; TCRdb lists only in-frame clones, some missing. The top ten hold 4.2% of the sample, which has about 68,000 clones, about nine tenths seen once. This specimen was blood, taken from a patient who underwent chemoradiotherapy. The receptors derive from a human donor with HPV-associated anogenital cancer.

The table lists this clone with a count of one. CDR3 in DNA: TGTGCCAGCACCACACCAGGTTCACCCCTCCACTTT. This codes for CASTTPGSPLHF. The chain carries TRBV6-5 and TRBJ1-6; D ambiguous. The CDR3 length is 12 residues. The V gene's germline CDR1 is MNHEY and CDR2 SVGAGI. V lost 7 bases and J 9 bases, leaving 10 bases between the germline ends.

The J gene is TRBJ1-4, the V gene TRBV4-1; 7 positions agree with TRBD1. The length of the CDR3 is 17 residues. V shed 0 bases, J shed 5 bases, and the junction held 9 bases outside the gene matches. CDR1 MGHRA and CDR2 YSYEKL come from the germline V gene. CDR3 sequence reads: CASSQETTTGTNEKLFF. The CDR3 DNA sequence: TGCGCCAGCAGCCAAGAGACTACGACAGGGACGAATGAAAAACTGTTTTTT.

The chain has TRBV7-2 and TRBJ2-1; 8 bases are a match to TRBD2. This CDR3 spans 15 amino acids. With 1 base clipped from V and 7 bases from J, the junction kept 6 bases outside the gene matches. Germline V gives CDR1 SGHTA, CDR2 FQGNSA. The CDR3 DNA reads TGTGCCAGCAGCTTAGTGTCGGGAGGGGGTAATGAGCAGTTCTTC. It is translated as CASSLVSGGGNEQFF. The variable domain in full, completed from reference TRBV7-2 and TRBJ2-1, reads GAGVSQSPSNKVTEKGKDVELRCDPISGHTALYWYRQSLGQGLEFLIYFQGNSAPDKSGLPSDRFSAERTGGSVSTLTIQRTQQEDSAVYLCASSLVSGGGNEQFFGPGTRLTVL.

This chain joins TRBV7-9 and TRBJ2-1, with 7 bases identical to TRBD2. Trimming at V came to 3 bases and at J to 5 bases, leaving 10 bases not matched to a gene. There are 16 residues in the CDR3. Germline lookup yields CDR1 SEHNR and CDR2 FQNEAQ (reference sequence). In DNA form, the CDR3 reads TGTGCCAGCAGCTTTCTTGTGGGAGGGCCAAACAATGAGCAGTTCTTC. Protein sequence: CASSFLVGGPNNEQFF.

The V call is TRBV19, the J call TRBJ2-3; TRBD1 aligns across 9 bases. CDR1 is LNHDA and CDR2 is SQIVND in the germline V gene (reference sequence). The CDR3 covers 15 residues. After removal of 8 bases from V and 1 base from J, the junction contained 7 bases not matched to a gene. The chain's CDR3 is CASARWTGGTDTQYF. The CDR3, as DNA: TGTGCCAGTGCGCGATGGACAGGGGGCACAGATACGCAGTATTTT.

This sequence joins TRBV7-9 and TRBJ2-5, with D tentatively TRBD2 (5 bases). V dropped 5 bases and J dropped 5 bases, with 18 bases sitting between them. This CDR3 is built from 15 residues. CDR1 SEHNR and CDR2 FQNEAQ come from the germline V gene (reference sequence). Here the CDR3 reads CASSLFGVLGETQYF. CDR3 nucleotides: TGTGCCAGCAGCCTATTCGGGGTACTGGGGGAGACCCAGTACTTC.

The chain carries TRBV4-2 and TRBJ2-1; 9 bases are shared with TRBD2. The CDR3 spans 16 residues. The V gene's germline CDR1 is LGHNA and CDR2 YNFKEQ. V dropped 4 bases and J dropped 11; count of bases not matched to a gene: 15. The CDR3 DNA is TGTGCCAGCAGCCCCGAGCGGGAGGTCCGCGGAATGAAGCAGTTCTTC. It translates to CASSPEREVRGMKQFF.

The V call is TRBV7-9, the J call TRBJ1-3, with TRBD1 as a possible D gene (5 bases). CDR1 SEHNR and CDR2 FQNEAQ come from the germline V gene (reference sequence). The CDR3 has 15 amino acids. The V end was cut by 3 bases, the J end by 4 bases, with 13 bases between. The CDR3 protein is CASSLGQTEGNTIYF. The CDR3 nucleotides are TGTGCCAGCAGCTTGGGGCAGACCGAGGGAAACACCATATATTTT. Combining the CDR3 with reference TRBV7-9 and TRBJ1-3 gives the whole variable domain DTGVSQNPRHKITKRGQNVTFRCDPISEHNRLYWYRQTLGQGPEFLTYFQNEAQLEKSRLLSDRFSAERPKGSFSTLEIQRTEQGDSAMYLCASSLGQTEGNTIYFGEGSWLTVV.

The chain is built from TRBV4-2 and TRBJ2-2; D gene uncertain. Germline-derived CDR1 and CDR2 are LGHNA and YNFKEQ. Trimming left V 0 bases short and J 7 bases short, with 9 bases between. The CDR3 is 14 amino acids. The CDR3 sequence is CASSQDSRVGELFF. For the CDR3, the DNA is TGTGCCAGCAGCCAAGATAGTAGGGTCGGGGAGCTGTTTTTT.

V is TRBV27 and J is TRBJ1-2; D gene ambiguous. The CDR3 loop spans 15 amino acids. With 2 bases removed from V and 4 bases from J, the gap between germline ends came to 14 bases. CDR1 MNHEY and CDR2 SMNVEV come from the germline V gene (reference sequence). The CDR3 spells CASSLVPAGIYGYTF. CDR3 DNA: TGTGCCAGCAGTTTAGTTCCGGCAGGAATCTATGGCTACACCTTC.

The chain combines TRBV6-1 with TRBJ1-4; D remains ambiguous. V was shortened by 0 bases and J by 8 bases, with 13 bases between the two germline ends. This CDR3 is built from 15 residues. Germline V lookup: CDR1 MNHNS, CDR2 SASEGT. The CDR3 coding sequence is TGTGCCAGCAGTGAAGCAAGGCAGTTACGGGAAAAACTGTTTTTT. Translation: CASSEARQLREKLFF.

The chain joins TRBV20-1 to TRBJ1-2, with 8 bases identical to TRBD1. Germline V gene sequence: CDR1 DFQATT, CDR2 SNEGSKA (reference sequence). J gave up 9 bases and V 8 bases, and 8 bases lay outside the gene matches. The CDR3 loop spans 11 amino acids. The CDR3 reads CSPEQGGSYTF. In DNA, the CDR3 is TGCAGTCCTGAACAGGGGGGAAGCTACACCTTC.

This clone was seen just once. The CDR3 bases are TGTGCCAGTAGTCCACAGACGGCGGTGGGCCAGTACTTC. It encodes CASSPQTAVGQYF. The J gene is TRBJ2-5, the V gene TRBV19; D is uncertain. Looked up from germline, CDR1 is LNHDA and CDR2 is SQIVND (reference sequence). The CDR3 consists of 13 residues. V was trimmed by 5 bases and J by 10 bases, leaving 17 bases between them. The whole variable domain, remainder taken from reference TRBV19 and TRBJ2-5, is DGGITQSPKYLFRKEGQNVTLSCEQNLNHDAMYWYRQDPGQGLRLIYYSQIVNDFQKGDIAEGYSVSREKKESFPLTVTSAQKNPTAFYLCASSPQTAVGQYFGPGTRLLVL.

This clone was seen only once. This chain uses TRBV7-9 with TRBJ2-1; D is uncertain. In germline, CDR1 is SEHNR, CDR2 FQNEAQ (reference sequence). The CDR3 has 12 amino acids. V gave up 5 bases and J gave up 7 bases, with 9 bases separating them. This chain's CDR3 is CASSVLENEQFF. CDR3 DNA: TGTGCCAGCAGCGTTCTAGAGAATGAGCAGTTCTTC.

This chain connects TRBV9 to TRBJ2-7; 11 bases match TRBD2. Germline assignment: CDR1 SGDLS and CDR2 YYNGEE. The V and J ends lost 4 bases and 1 base, in that order; junction bases with no gene match: 7. This CDR3 spans 16 amino acids. CDR3 in DNA: TGTGCCAGCAGCCGACTTGGACTAGCGGGTTCCTACGAGCAGTACTTC. As protein: CASSRLGLAGSYEQYF.

V is TRBV5-1 and J is TRBJ1-1, with D possibly being TRBD1 (5 bases). Germline lookup yields CDR1 SGHRS and CDR2 YFSETQ. The CDR3 totals 15 residues. The V end lost 0 bases, the J end lost 1 base, and 10 bases lay between the germline ends. Written as DNA, the CDR3 is TGCGCCAGCAGCTTGGGACAGCCTCCGAACACTGAAGCTTTCTTT. It is translated as CASSLGQPPNTEAFF.

This sequence joins TRBV5-4 and TRBJ2-2, with 7 bases aligning to TRBD1. This CDR3 is 15 amino acids long. Losses at the gene ends were 4 bases for V and 1 base for J; bases not matched to a gene: 4. Germline V lookup: CDR1 SGHNT, CDR2 YYREEE (reference sequence). CDR3 in DNA: TGTGCCAGCAGCGTTGACAGGGTGAACACCGGGGAGCTGTTTTTT. This encodes CASSVDRVNTGELFF.

V is TRBV29-1 and J is TRBJ2-1; TRBD2 agrees at 11 bases. Germline trimming cut 6 bases from V and 1 base from J; bases unmatched to any gene: 5. This CDR3 has 15 residues. Per germline, CDR1 SQVTM and CDR2 ANQGSEA. The CDR3 sequence: CSVEGLADSYNEQFF. In nucleotides, the CDR3 is TGCAGCGTCGAGGGACTAGCGGATTCCTACAATGAGCAGTTCTTC.

This clone was detected only once. CDR3: CASTRDSYTQYF. The CDR3 DNA is TGTGCCAGCACCCGGGACTCCTATACGCAGTATTTT. This chain connects TRBV2 to TRBJ2-3, with D perhaps TRBD2 (6 bases). In germline, CDR1 is SNHLY, CDR2 FYNNEI. Trimming removed 7 bases at V and 7 bases at J, with 12 bases between. The CDR3 contains 12 residues.

The chain is built from TRBV19 and TRBJ1-5; 9 nucleotides line up with TRBD1. Germline V gives CDR1 LNHDA, CDR2 SQIVND (reference sequence). This CDR3 has 18 amino acids. V shed 1 base, J shed 2 bases, and the junction held 9 bases outside the gene matches. The CDR3 is CASSIGPRTGDRNQPQHF. For the CDR3, the DNA is TGTGCCAGTAGTATAGGCCCCAGGACAGGGGATCGCAATCAGCCCCAGCATTTT.

The chain links TRBV30 to TRBJ1-1; D is unresolved. Germline CDR1 reads GTSNPN; CDR2 reads SVGIG (reference sequence). This CDR3 is built from 12 residues. Trimming pared 1 base from V and 6 bases from J, leaving 9 bases between. The CDR3 sequence: CAWSGGVAEAFF. Here the CDR3 DNA reads TGTGCCTGGAGTGGGGGAGTTGCTGAAGCTTTCTTT.

The chain uses TRBV20-1 and TRBJ2-7; D unresolved. Trimming cost V 3 bases and J 4 bases, with 4 bases left between them. The CDR3 length is 10 residues. The germline CDR1 and CDR2 sequences are DFQATT and SNEGSKA (reference sequence). The CDR3 DNA sequence: TGCAGTGCTAGGGGTTACGAGCAGTACTTC. This codes for CSARGYEQYF.

The chain couples TRBV2 to TRBJ2-5, with D unresolved. Trimming shortened V by 6 bases and J by 4 bases, and 15 bases separated the two germline ends. The CDR3 is made up of 14 amino acids. Germline V CDR1 and CDR2: SNHLY, FYNNEI. The CDR3 region has the DNA TGTGCCAGCAGCGTACTACCGGACGGAGAGACCCAGTACTTC. Amino acid sequence: CASSVLPDGETQYF.

V is TRBV7-2 and J is TRBJ2-1, with TRBD1 identical over 8 bases. Per germline, CDR1 SGHTA and CDR2 FQGNSA. The CDR3 contains 14 residues. V trimming: 8 bases; J trimming: 5 bases; junction bases outside the gene matches: 8. CDR3 nucleotides: TGTGCCAGCTCCAGGACAGGGCTTGACAATGAGCAGTTCTTC. Encoded protein: CASSRTGLDNEQFF. The whole variable domain, remainder taken from reference TRBV7-2 and TRBJ2-1, is GAGVSQSPSNKVTEKGKDVELRCDPISGHTALYWYRQSLGQGLEFLIYFQGNSAPDKSGLPSDRFSAERTGGSVSTLTIQRTQQEDSAVYLCASSRTGLDNEQFFGPGTRLTVL.

The CDR3 DNA reads as TGTGCCAGCACCACCGCGGGGGGGAGATACAATGAGCAGTTCTTC. This sequence encodes CASTTAGGRYNEQFF. V usage is TRBV6-1 and J usage is TRBJ2-1; 9 nucleotides line up with TRBD2. The CDR3 is 15 residues long. Germline V gene lookup returns CDR1 MNHNS and CDR2 SASEGT. The ends lost 7 bases at V and 4 bases at J; junction bases unmatched: 8.

The chain joins TRBV4-1 to TRBJ1-2; the D gene is possibly TRBD1 (6 bases). V lost 4 bases to trimming and J lost 3 bases, with 15 bases between them. Germline V gene lookup returns CDR1 MGHRA and CDR2 YSYEKL. This CDR3 region has 15 residues. CDR3: CASSLVGGTYYGYTF. The CDR3 DNA is TGCGCCAGCAGCCTTGTCGGGGGCACTTACTATGGCTACACCTTC.

The chain has TRBV5-1 and TRBJ1-1, with D tentatively TRBD1 (5 bases). The CDR3 has 13 amino acids. The V gene's germline CDR1 is SGHRS and CDR2 YFSETQ. Trimming took off 1 base at V and 5 bases at J, with 9 bases between the two ends. The CDR3 sequence is CASSLSGGTEAFF. The DNA of the CDR3 is TGCGCCAGCAGCTTGTCGGGGGGAACTGAAGCTTTCTTT. Variable domain in full (rest from reference TRBV5-1 and TRBJ1-1): KAGVTQTPRYLIKTRGQQVTLSCSPISGHRSVSWYQQTPGQGLQFLFEYFSETQRNKGNFPGRFSGRQFSNSRSEMNVSTLELGDSALYLCASSLSGGTEAFFGQGTRLTVV.